This T cell receptor (beta chain) was identified during a study of graft-versus-host responses after intestinal transplantation. Overall study context: Transplantation in recipients was multivisceral, liver-intestinal, or isolated intestinal. The recipients all started with anti-thymocyte globulin induction and then took tacrolimus and steroids for 3 to 4 years.

With regard to this clone: Its antigen remains unknown.

Whole-study findings and limits: Peak circulating GvH clone levels tracked with early post-transplant HvG declines. Ileal or blood samples showed some GvH clones first, and such clones were also found in recipient marrow.

Germline loops: CDR1 MDHEN, CDR2 SYDVKM. This CDR3 has 13 residues. The junction had 3 bases not matched to a gene; V was cut back by 6 bases and J by 5 bases. Sequencing used immunoSEQ multiplex PCR; TCRdb keeps in-frame clones, though not all of them. The sample consists of nearly 45,000 clones, roughly 90% of them appearing once. This chain connects TRBV28 to TRBJ2-3; 9 bases match TRBD1. The TCR sequence derives from a human patient who received an intestinal transplant, so some T cells may come from the graft donor. The sequencing used PBMCs, collected 524 days after transplant. CDR3 in amino acids: CASRQGAGDTQYF. The CDR3 DNA is TGTGCCAGCAGACAGGGGGCGGGAGATACGCAGTATTTT.